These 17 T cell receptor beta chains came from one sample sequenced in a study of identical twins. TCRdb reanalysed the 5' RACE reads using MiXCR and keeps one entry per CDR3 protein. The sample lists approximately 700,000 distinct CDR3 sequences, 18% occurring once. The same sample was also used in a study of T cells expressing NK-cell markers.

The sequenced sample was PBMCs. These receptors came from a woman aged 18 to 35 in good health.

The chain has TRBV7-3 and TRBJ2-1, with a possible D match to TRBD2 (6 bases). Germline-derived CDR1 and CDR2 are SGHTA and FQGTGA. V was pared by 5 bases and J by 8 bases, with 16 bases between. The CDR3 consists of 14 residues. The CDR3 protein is CASSAGQPRDEQFF. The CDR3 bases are TGTGCCAGCAGCGCGGGGCAGCCGCGGGATGAGCAGTTCTTC.

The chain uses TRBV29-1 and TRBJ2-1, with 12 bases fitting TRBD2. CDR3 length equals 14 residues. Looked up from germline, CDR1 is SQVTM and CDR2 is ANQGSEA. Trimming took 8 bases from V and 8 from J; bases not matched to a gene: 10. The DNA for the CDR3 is TGCAGCTTCACTAGCGGGGGGACGGGGGATGAGCAGTTCTTC. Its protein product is CSFTSGGTGDEQFF.

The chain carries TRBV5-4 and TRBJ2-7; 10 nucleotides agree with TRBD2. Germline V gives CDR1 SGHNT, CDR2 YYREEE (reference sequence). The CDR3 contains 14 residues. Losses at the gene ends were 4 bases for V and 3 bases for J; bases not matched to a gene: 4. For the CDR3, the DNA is TGTGCCAGCAGCCGCGGACTAGCGGACTACGAGCAGTACTTC. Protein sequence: CASSRGLADYEQYF.

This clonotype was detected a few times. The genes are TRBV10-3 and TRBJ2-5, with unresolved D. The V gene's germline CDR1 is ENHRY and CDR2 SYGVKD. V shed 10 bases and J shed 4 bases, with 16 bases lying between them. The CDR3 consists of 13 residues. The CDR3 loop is CATCKDPVETQYF. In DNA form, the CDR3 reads TGTGCCACCTGCAAGGACCCGGTAGAGACCCAGTACTTC.

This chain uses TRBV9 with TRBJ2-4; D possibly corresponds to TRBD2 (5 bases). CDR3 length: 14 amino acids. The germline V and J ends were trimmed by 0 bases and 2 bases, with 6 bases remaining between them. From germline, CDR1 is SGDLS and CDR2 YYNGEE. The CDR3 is CASSVAGTKNIQYF. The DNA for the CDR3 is TGTGCCAGCAGCGTAGCGGGGACCAAAAACATTCAGTACTTC.

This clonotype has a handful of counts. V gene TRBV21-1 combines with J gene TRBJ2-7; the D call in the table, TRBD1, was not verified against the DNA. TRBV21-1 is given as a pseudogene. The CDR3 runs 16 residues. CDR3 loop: CASSQRDRGIVYEQYF. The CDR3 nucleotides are TGTGCCAGCAGTCAACGGGACAGGGGGATAGTGTACGAGCAGTACTTC.

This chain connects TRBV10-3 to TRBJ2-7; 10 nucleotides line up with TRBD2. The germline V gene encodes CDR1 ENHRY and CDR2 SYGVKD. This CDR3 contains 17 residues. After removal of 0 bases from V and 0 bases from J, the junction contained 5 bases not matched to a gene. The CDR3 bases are TGTGCCATCAGTGAGTCCGTAGGACTAGCGGACTCCTACGAGCAGTACTTC. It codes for CAISESVGLADSYEQYF.

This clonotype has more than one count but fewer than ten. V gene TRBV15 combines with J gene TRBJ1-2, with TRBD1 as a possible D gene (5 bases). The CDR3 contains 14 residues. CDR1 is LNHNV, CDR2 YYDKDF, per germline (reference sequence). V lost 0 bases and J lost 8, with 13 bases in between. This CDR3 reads CATSRDREPVGYTF. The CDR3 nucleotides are TGTGCCACCAGCAGAGACAGGGAACCCGTCGGCTACACCTTC.

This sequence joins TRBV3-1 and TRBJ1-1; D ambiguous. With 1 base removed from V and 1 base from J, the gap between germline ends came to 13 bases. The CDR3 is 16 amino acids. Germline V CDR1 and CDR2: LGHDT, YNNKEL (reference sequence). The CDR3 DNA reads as TGTGCCAGCAGCCAAGTGGGTCCAGTATCGAACACTGAAGCTTTCTTT. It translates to CASSQVGPVSNTEAFF.

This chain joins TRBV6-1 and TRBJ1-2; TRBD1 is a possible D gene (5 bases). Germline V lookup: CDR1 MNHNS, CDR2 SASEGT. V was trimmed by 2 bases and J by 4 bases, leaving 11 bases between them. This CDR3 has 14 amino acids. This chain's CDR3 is CASSEPGLSYGYTF. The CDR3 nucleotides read TGTGCCAGCAGTGAACCAGGGTTAAGCTATGGCTACACCTTC.

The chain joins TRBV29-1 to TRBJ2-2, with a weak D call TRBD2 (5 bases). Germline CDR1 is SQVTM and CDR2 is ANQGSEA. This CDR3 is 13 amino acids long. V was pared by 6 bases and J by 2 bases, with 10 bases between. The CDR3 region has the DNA TGCAGCGTCCACGAGGGCAACACCGGGGAGCTGTTTTTT. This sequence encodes CSVHEGNTGELFF.

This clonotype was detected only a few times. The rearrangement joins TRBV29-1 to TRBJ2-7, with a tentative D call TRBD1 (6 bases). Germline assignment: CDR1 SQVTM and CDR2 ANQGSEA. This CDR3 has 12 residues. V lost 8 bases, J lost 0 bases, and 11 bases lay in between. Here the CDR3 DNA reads TGCAGCACATTGGACAGCTCCTACGAGCAGTACTTC. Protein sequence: CSTLDSSYEQYF.

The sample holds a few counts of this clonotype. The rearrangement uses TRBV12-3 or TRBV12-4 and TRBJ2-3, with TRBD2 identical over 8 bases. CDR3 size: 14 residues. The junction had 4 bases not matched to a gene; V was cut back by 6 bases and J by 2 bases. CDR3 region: CASRPAGDTDTQYF. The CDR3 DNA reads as TGTGCCAGCAGACCAGCGGGGGACACAGATACGCAGTATTTT.

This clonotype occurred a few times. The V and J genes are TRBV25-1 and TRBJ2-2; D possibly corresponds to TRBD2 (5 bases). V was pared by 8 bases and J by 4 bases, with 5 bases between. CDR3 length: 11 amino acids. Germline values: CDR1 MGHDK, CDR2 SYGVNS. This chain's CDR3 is CASEGTGELFF. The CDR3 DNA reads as TGTGCCAGCGAGGGCACCGGGGAGCTGTTTTTT.

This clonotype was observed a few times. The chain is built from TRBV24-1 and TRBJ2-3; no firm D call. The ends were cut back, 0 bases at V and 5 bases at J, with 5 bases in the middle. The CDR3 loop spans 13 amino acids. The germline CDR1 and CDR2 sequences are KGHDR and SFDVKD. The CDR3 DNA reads TGTGCCACCAGTGATTTGTCGGGAGATACGCAGTATTTT. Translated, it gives CATSDLSGDTQYF.

The CDR3 region is CASSRTANYGYTF. The CDR3 region has the DNA TGTGCCAGCAGTCGGACAGCTAACTATGGCTACACCTTC. V is TRBV6-2 or TRBV6-3 and J is TRBJ1-2; weak D call: TRBD1 (6 bases). The CDR3 contains 13 residues. Germline V lookup: CDR1 MNHEY, CDR2 SVGEGT. Trimming removed 5 bases at V and 0 bases at J, with 7 bases between.

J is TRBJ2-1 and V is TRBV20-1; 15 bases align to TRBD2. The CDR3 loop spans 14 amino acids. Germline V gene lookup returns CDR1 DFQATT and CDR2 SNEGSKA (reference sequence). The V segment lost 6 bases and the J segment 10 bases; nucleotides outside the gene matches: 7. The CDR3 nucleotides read TGCAGTGCCTGGGGACTAGCGGGAGGACAAGAGCAGTTCTTC. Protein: CSAWGLAGGQEQFF.